This entry features one T cell receptor beta chain sequence. This clone has a handful of counts. No cognate antigen has been identified for it. Per-base quality was not reported, and no clone a single base away is much larger than it. TCR CDR3 regions were amplified from genomic DNA by multiplex PCR using the deep immunoSEQ assay. Extracted genomic DNA from each cell subset was distributed evenly across all wells of several immunoSEQ 96-well plates, and each plate was treated as a replicate. For sorted subsets, roughly 200 ng genomic DNA, equal to some 28,000 T cell genomes, was loaded into each replicate PCR. Purified libraries were quantified with a Qubit 3.0 fluorometer, sized on a Bioanalyzer 2100, and re-quantified with the KAPA Library Quantification kit. A separate single-read 150-cycle Illumina NextSeq 550 flow cell was used to sequence each immunoSEQ 96-well plate. The authors processed their data as follows. Because the immunoSEQ output held only junctional sequences and lacked quality scores, the filtering could not match the filtering applied to full-length reads. To assign V/J genes and CDR3, sequences were annotated using PyIR, a Python wrapper for IgBLAST v1.9, with IMGT germline references. Reads were filtered out if the reads had weak V/J assignments (E-value above 1e-6), no CDR3, stop codons, out-of-frame junctions, or ambiguous translated residues. V3J clonotypes were defined as sequences sharing the same inferred V gene, J gene, and CDR3 amino acid sequence. The percentage overlap between two repertoires was calculated by dividing the number of shared unique clonotypes by the size of the smaller repertoire. Three approaches were used to assess repertoire richness: RTK rarefaction, the Chao1 estimator, and Recon v2.1 estimates of unobserved clonotypes. Generation probabilities for all TCRbeta clonotypes obtained by the gDNA method from several donors were computed using OLGA. Entries here come from immuneACCESS through TCRdb and include only in-frame sequences with V and J called. Some clones fail to appear in such tables; in the studies checked, an unresolved V gene covers under half of the shortfall, and the cause of the remainder is unknown. The V and J calls and the clone size are those of that table, but D and trimming were determined from the DNA. The sample table contains hundreds of thousands of clones; only one count was recorded for about 74% of them. The top ten hold 9% to 12% of the sample.

The donors were healthy, HIV-negative adults who had no recently reported acute infections or vaccinations. Every donor was a Caucasian adult living in Nashville, Tennessee, USA. CD4+ T cells were enriched by magnetic negative selection, after which naive cells were positively selected on CD45RA and the negative fraction was taken as the memory subset. Blood was collected by leukapheresis, and PBMCs were isolated by Ficoll-Histopaque density gradient centrifugation and then cryopreserved in liquid nitrogen vapor phase. Purity and quantity of every magnetically sorted T cell population were checked by analytical flow cytometry. From each sorted fraction, genomic DNA was isolated and quantified by UV absorbance on a Nanodrop 2000c. Including cysteine and phenylalanine, the CDR3 has 15 amino acids. Of the read, only the CDR3 DNA is kept; its 45 bases are in frame from base 1. Taken from the germline V gene, the CDR1 and CDR2 loops are SGDLS and YYNGEE. Unmatched junction bases come to 7, with V trimmed by 0 bases and J by 4 bases.

This sample is part of a study of shared clonotypes between healthy human individuals (dated by TCRdb to 2020 to 2022). Some background on the complete study: The cohort included a few men and two women between 18 and 49 years of age. To estimate repertoire size and how much clonotype sharing occurs between individuals, the study deeply sequenced the blood TCR repertoires of five healthy adults. To increase sequencing depth and limit assay-specific biases, TCR repertoire library preparation and sequencing were carried out by different laboratories using diverse techniques. For each donor, CD4 naive and CD4 memory were each given three plates, CD8 naive was given two plates, and CD8 memory was given one plate. Leukapheresis yielded between about 0.85 and 10 billion PBMCs per donor.

General findings and caveats noted by the study authors: Compared with non-shared clonotypes, clonotypes shared by all four sorted-subset donors had higher generation probabilities. Pairwise subsampling led to the expectation that sequencing depth would affect the degree of clonotype sharing among donors. Even with the large sequencing depth, rarefaction of the sorted-subset datasets indicated that sequencing was incomplete. Sampling was limited to blood, and TCR repertoires in tissue likely differ from TCR repertoires in blood. Because the study included only a small number of donors, the genetic and exposure-history diversity represented was limited. About 5% of naive CD4, 3.5% of naive CD8, 2.3% of memory CD4, and about 0.4% of memory CD8 clonotypes were shared across several donors. Estimated clonotype richness was generally larger for naive than for memory subsets.

This receptor chain uses TRBV9 and TRBJ2-7; TRBD2 fits 7 bases in the junction. Sequenced sample: memory CD4+ T cells sorted from blood. The cell subset or site tag for this specimen amounts to: CD45RA-negative fraction. The TCR comes from a man younger than 45 in good health. The nucleotides are TGTGCCAGCAGCGTAGGCGCGGGAGCTAGATACGAGCAGTACTTC. This is translated as CASSVGAGARYEQYF.